A single sample gave rise to the 25 T cell receptor beta chains below, sequenced in a study of T cell responses to AZD1222 COVID-19 vaccine. Sequencing was performed with immunoSEQ multiplex PCR; in TCRdb, only in-frame clones are kept and a portion is missing. Among about 140,000 clones, just under 95% were seen once, and the ten largest hold 1.1% to 1.5%. The source material was peripheral blood, sampled on day 0 of AZD1222 vaccination. These receptors were obtained from an adult in good health.

This clone showed up just a few times. The chain employs TRBV7-9 and TRBJ2-2; 13 bases fit TRBD2. With 5 bases clipped from V and 5 bases from J, the junction kept 2 bases outside the gene matches. The CDR3 extends over 15 amino acids. Germline V gene lookup returns CDR1 SEHNR and CDR2 FQNEAQ (reference sequence). The CDR3 region is CASSEGLAGTGELFF. The CDR3 DNA reads as TGTGCCAGCAGCGAGGGACTAGCGGGGACCGGGGAGCTGTTTTTT.

This chain joins TRBV30 and TRBJ1-2; D not resolved. Germline values: CDR1 GTSNPN, CDR2 SVGIG (reference sequence). The germline V and J ends were trimmed by 3 bases and 5 bases, with 16 bases remaining between them. The length of the CDR3 is 14 residues. CDR3 amino acids: CAWSQGPLGYGYTF. CDR3 coding DNA: TGTGCCTGGAGCCAAGGGCCTTTAGGGTATGGCTACACCTTC.

The V gene is TRBV4-1, the J gene TRBJ2-7, with TRBD2 identical over 11 bases. Germline CDR1 MGHRA, CDR2 YSYEKL. This CDR3 region has 17 residues. J was trimmed by 1 base and V by 3 bases; bases with no gene match: 8. The CDR3 DNA sequence: TGCGCCAGCAGCCAGTCCGATCCTAGCGGGGGGTCCTACGAGCAGTACTTC. This codes for CASSQSDPSGGSYEQYF.

The chain employs TRBV19 and TRBJ1-4; a possible D gene is TRBD1 (6 bases). CDR1 and CDR2 (germline): LNHDA, SQIVND (reference sequence). The CDR3 consists of 13 residues. V lost 3 bases to trimming and J lost 8 bases, with 10 bases between them. The DNA for the CDR3 is TGTGCCAGTAGTATCGCAGGGGCGGAAAAACTGTTTTTT. Translating gives CASSIAGAEKLFF.

This clone has just one count. The chain is built from TRBV19 and TRBJ2-1; D remains ambiguous. CDR1 and CDR2 (germline): LNHDA, SQIVND (reference sequence). The CDR3 is made up of 11 amino acids. V was trimmed by 4 bases and J by 4 bases, leaving 2 bases between them. CDR3 nucleotide sequence: TGTGCCAGTAGTAGGTACAATGAGCAGTTCTTC. Translating gives CASSRYNEQFF. Filled out from reference TRBV19 and TRBJ2-1, the complete variable domain reads DGGITQSPKYLFRKEGQNVTLSCEQNLNHDAMYWYRQDPGQGLRLIYYSQIVNDFQKGDIAEGYSVSREKKESFPLTVTSAQKNPTAFYLCASSRYNEQFFGPGTRLTVL.

The rearrangement joins TRBV30 to TRBJ2-1; no reliable D call. CDR3 length: 15 residues. Trimming took off 4 bases at V and 0 bases at J, with 13 bases between the two ends. CDR1 and CDR2 (germline): GTSNPN, SVGIG (reference sequence). Here the CDR3 DNA reads TGTGCCTGGATGATGACTGGATTCTCCTACAATGAGCAGTTCTTC. Protein sequence: CAWMMTGFSYNEQFF.

In its sample, this clone was seen once. The CDR3 loop reads CASSPQQDRGGTEAFF. The CDR3 coding sequence is TGTGCCAGCTCACCACAACAGGACAGGGGTGGCACTGAAGCTTTCTTT. The rearrangement links TRBV18 to TRBJ1-1, with 9 nucleotides matching TRBD1. V trimming: 1 base; J trimming: 4 bases; junction bases outside the gene matches: 7. This CDR3 is 16 amino acids long. Per germline, CDR1 KGHSH and CDR2 LQKENI.

Here the CDR3 DNA reads TGTGCCAGTAGTATGGAGAGGACAGTCCTTAGCAACGCTGAAGCTTTCTTT. Amino acids: CASSMERTVLSNAEAFF. The chain combines TRBV19 with TRBJ1-1, with a weak D call TRBD1 (6 bases). The CDR3 has 17 amino acids. Trimming cost V 3 bases and J 6 bases, with 23 bases left between them. In germline, CDR1 is LNHDA, CDR2 SQIVND (reference sequence).

V gene TRBV3-1 (or the pseudogene TRBV3-2) combines with J gene TRBJ1-3; unclear D gene. V was pared by 0 bases and J by 0 bases, with 15 bases between. The CDR3 spans 18 residues. Germline V CDR1 and CDR2: LGHDT, YNNKEL (reference sequence). The CDR3 DNA reads as TGTGCCAGCAGCCAAGATCCCGCAGGCCAAAGCTCTGGAAACACCATATATTTT. Residues: CASSQDPAGQSSGNTIYF.

The chain joins TRBV27 to TRBJ1-1; D might be TRBD1 (5 bases). Between the trimmed V and J ends, which lost 2 bases and 1 base, there was a span of 5 bases. This CDR3 spans 13 amino acids. The germline CDR1 and CDR2 sequences are MNHEY and SMNVEV (reference sequence). CDR3 sequence: CASSLGGNTEAFF. CDR3 coding DNA: TGTGCCAGCAGTTTAGGGGGGAACACTGAAGCTTTCTTT.

The chain carries TRBV7-2 and TRBJ1-1; D is unresolved. Looked up from germline, CDR1 is SGHTA and CDR2 is FQGNSA. This CDR3 contains 16 residues. With 5 bases removed from V and 1 base from J, the gap between germline ends came to 17 bases. CDR3 sequence (DNA): TGTGCCAGCAGCCAGCCGGGGTCCTCCCGGAACACTGAAGCTTTCTTT. Translation gives CASSQPGSSRNTEAFF.

This chain connects TRBV6-4 to TRBJ1-1; D is perhaps TRBD1 (6 bases). CDR1 MRHNA and CDR2 SNTAGT come from the germline V gene. Trimming took off 3 bases at V and 4 bases at J, with 12 bases between the two ends. The length of the CDR3 is 14 residues. The CDR3 here is CASSEGGEGTEAFF. The CDR3 nucleotides are TGTGCCAGCAGTGAAGGGGGTGAAGGCACTGAAGCTTTCTTT.

This clone was recorded once. V and J are TRBV6-5 and TRBJ1-1, with TRBD1 as a possible D gene (6 bases). Germline lookup yields CDR1 MNHEY and CDR2 SVGAGI. Trimming took 4 bases from V and 4 from J, leaving 19 bases between them. This CDR3 contains 16 residues. CDR3 bases: TGTGCCAGCAGTTTTGTGAGGGACACTATGAGCACTGAAGCTTTCTTT. Its protein is CASSFVRDTMSTEAFF.

Of note for this clone: In the same sample, other DNA sequences code for this CDR3. This rearrangement joins TRBV11-2 to TRBJ1-1; no reliable D call. This CDR3 comprises 13 residues. With 1 base removed from V and 3 bases from J, the gap between germline ends came to 6 bases. Germline lookup yields CDR1 SGHAT and CDR2 FQNNGV. The CDR3: CASSLVSYTEAFF. The CDR3, as DNA: TGTGCCAGCAGCTTAGTTTCTTACACTGAAGCTTTCTTT.

The chain uses TRBV7-9 and TRBJ2-1; no definite D call. Trimming stripped 5 bases from V and 7 bases from J, with 9 bases between. Looked up from germline, CDR1 is SEHNR and CDR2 is FQNEAQ (reference sequence). CDR3 size: 12 residues. This chain's CDR3 is CASSPVGNEQFF. The DNA for the CDR3 is TGTGCCAGCAGCCCCGTGGGGAATGAGCAGTTCTTC.

The chain uses TRBV19 and TRBJ1-1; D remains ambiguous. This CDR3 region has 16 residues. The V end was cut by 3 bases, the J end by 0 bases, with 14 bases between. In germline, CDR1 is LNHDA, CDR2 SQIVND (reference sequence). CDR3 nucleotides: TGTGCCAGTAGTATTTTGGCGTACAACATGAACACTGAAGCTTTCTTT. Its translation is CASSILAYNMNTEAFF.

The V and J genes are TRBV5-1 and TRBJ2-1, with 16 bases matching TRBD2. Trimming cost V 7 bases and J 6 bases; bases outside gene matches: 10. CDR1 and CDR2 from the germline V gene are SGHRS and YFSETQ. The CDR3 has 17 amino acids. The CDR3 here is CASRGGTSGGAPNEQFF. The DNA for the CDR3 is TGCGCCAGCCGAGGCGGGACTAGCGGGGGGGCCCCCAATGAGCAGTTCTTC. The full variable domain, completed using reference TRBV5-1 and TRBJ2-1, is KAGVTQTPRYLIKTRGQQVTLSCSPISGHRSVSWYQQTPGQGLQFLFEYFSETQRNKGNFPGRFSGRQFSNSRSEMNVSTLELGDSALYLCASRGGTSGGAPNEQFFGPGTRLTVL.

This chain joins TRBV5-8 and TRBJ1-5; no reliable D call. The CDR3 covers 16 residues. Germline V lookup: CDR1 SGHTS, CDR2 YDEGEE. The V end lost 2 bases, the J end lost 0 bases, and 12 bases lay between the germline ends. CDR3 region: CASSFWGSYSNQPQHF. The CDR3 DNA sequence: TGTGCCAGCAGCTTCTGGGGATCCTATAGCAATCAGCCCCAGCATTTT. Based on the CDR3 plus reference TRBV5-8 and TRBJ1-5, the full variable domain is EAGVTQSPTHLIKTRGQQATLRCSPISGHTSVYWYQQALGLGLQFLLWYDEGEERNRGNFPPRFSGRQFPNYSSELNVNALELEDSALYLCASSFWGSYSNQPQHFGDGTRLSIL.

This clone was seen a handful of times. The chain recombines TRBV5-6 with TRBJ1-2, with D possibly being TRBD1 (6 bases). CDR3 length equals 13 residues. The V end was cut by 0 bases, the J end by 3 bases, with 6 bases between. Germline loops: CDR1 SGHDT, CDR2 YYEEEE. The CDR3 region has the DNA TGTGCCAGCAGCTTGGCAGGGGACTATGGCTACACCTTC. Translating gives CASSLAGDYGYTF.

This clone was seen more than once but under ten times. V and J are TRBV7-2 and TRBJ2-1, with D possibly called TRBD1 or TRBD2 (5 bases each). V was shortened by 5 bases and J by 6 bases, with 11 bases between the two germline ends. Germline CDR1 reads SGHTA; CDR2 reads FQGNSA. This CDR3 is built from 13 residues. CDR3 loop: CASSPSGPNEQFF. The CDR3 DNA reads TGTGCCAGCAGCCCGTCGGGGCCCAATGAGCAGTTCTTC.

This chain connects TRBV11-3 to TRBJ1-2; 8 bases align to TRBD1. This CDR3 is built from 17 residues. Germline V gene lookup returns CDR1 SGHNT and CDR2 YENEEA. Germline trimming cut 0 bases from V and 3 bases from J; bases unmatched to any gene: 9. The CDR3 coding sequence is TGTGCCAGCAGCTTAGATTTTGGGACAGGAGATGACTATGGCTACACCTTC. This gives the protein CASSLDFGTGDDYGYTF.

V and J are TRBV29-1 and TRBJ1-2; D may be TRBD1 (6 bases). V lost 5 bases and J 6 bases, leaving 13 bases between the germline ends. The CDR3 runs to 12 residues. The germline V gene encodes CDR1 SQVTM and CDR2 ANQGSEA. CDR3 loop: CSVSGQKHGYTF. The CDR3 region has the DNA TGCAGCGTTTCAGGACAGAAACATGGCTACACCTTC.

In DNA form, the CDR3 reads TGTGCCAGTAGTCGGGACGACAGGGAAGGCTATGGCTACACCTTC. Translated, it gives CASSRDDREGYGYTF. The chain couples TRBV19 to TRBJ1-2; 7 bases match TRBD1. Germline V gene lookup returns CDR1 LNHDA and CDR2 SQIVND (reference sequence). J gave up 4 bases and V 5 bases, and 10 bases lay outside the gene matches. This CDR3 spans 15 amino acids. Together with reference TRBV19 and TRBJ1-2, the CDR3 gives the full variable domain: DGGITQSPKYLFRKEGQNVTLSCEQNLNHDAMYWYRQDPGQGLRLIYYSQIVNDFQKGDIAEGYSVSREKKESFPLTVTSAQKNPTAFYLCASSRDDREGYGYTFGSGTRLTVV.

This chain connects TRBV10-2 to TRBJ1-1; the D is unclear. The CDR3 consists of 13 residues. The V end lost 2 bases, the J end lost 1 base, and 5 bases lay between the germline ends. Germline V CDR1 and CDR2: WSHSY, SAAADI. CDR3: CASSEQQNTEAFF. In DNA form, the CDR3 reads TGCGCCAGCAGTGAGCAGCAGAACACTGAAGCTTTCTTT.

V and J are TRBV4-1 and TRBJ1-2; 7 bases are a match to TRBD1. CDR3 length: 12 amino acids. CDR1 is MGHRA and CDR2 is YSYEKL in the germline V gene. V shed 8 bases, J shed 5 bases, and the junction held 5 bases outside the gene matches. CDR3 DNA sequence: TGCGCCAGCTCCGACAGGGATTATGGCTACACCTTC. Amino acid sequence: CASSDRDYGYTF.